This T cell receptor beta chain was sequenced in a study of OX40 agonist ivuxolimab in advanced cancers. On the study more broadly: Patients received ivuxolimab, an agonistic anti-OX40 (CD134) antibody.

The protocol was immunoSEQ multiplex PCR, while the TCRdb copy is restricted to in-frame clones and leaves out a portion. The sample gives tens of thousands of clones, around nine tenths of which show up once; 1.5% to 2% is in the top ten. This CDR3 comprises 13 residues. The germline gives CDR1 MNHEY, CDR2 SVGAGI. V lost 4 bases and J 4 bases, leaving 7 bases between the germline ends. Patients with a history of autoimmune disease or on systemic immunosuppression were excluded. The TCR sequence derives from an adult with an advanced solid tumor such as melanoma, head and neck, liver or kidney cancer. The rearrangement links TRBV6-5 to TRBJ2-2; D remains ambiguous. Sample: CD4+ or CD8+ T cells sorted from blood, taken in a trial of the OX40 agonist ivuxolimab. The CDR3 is CASSSDLTGELFF. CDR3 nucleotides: TGTGCCAGCAGTTCCGATCTCACCGGGGAGCTGTTTTTT.